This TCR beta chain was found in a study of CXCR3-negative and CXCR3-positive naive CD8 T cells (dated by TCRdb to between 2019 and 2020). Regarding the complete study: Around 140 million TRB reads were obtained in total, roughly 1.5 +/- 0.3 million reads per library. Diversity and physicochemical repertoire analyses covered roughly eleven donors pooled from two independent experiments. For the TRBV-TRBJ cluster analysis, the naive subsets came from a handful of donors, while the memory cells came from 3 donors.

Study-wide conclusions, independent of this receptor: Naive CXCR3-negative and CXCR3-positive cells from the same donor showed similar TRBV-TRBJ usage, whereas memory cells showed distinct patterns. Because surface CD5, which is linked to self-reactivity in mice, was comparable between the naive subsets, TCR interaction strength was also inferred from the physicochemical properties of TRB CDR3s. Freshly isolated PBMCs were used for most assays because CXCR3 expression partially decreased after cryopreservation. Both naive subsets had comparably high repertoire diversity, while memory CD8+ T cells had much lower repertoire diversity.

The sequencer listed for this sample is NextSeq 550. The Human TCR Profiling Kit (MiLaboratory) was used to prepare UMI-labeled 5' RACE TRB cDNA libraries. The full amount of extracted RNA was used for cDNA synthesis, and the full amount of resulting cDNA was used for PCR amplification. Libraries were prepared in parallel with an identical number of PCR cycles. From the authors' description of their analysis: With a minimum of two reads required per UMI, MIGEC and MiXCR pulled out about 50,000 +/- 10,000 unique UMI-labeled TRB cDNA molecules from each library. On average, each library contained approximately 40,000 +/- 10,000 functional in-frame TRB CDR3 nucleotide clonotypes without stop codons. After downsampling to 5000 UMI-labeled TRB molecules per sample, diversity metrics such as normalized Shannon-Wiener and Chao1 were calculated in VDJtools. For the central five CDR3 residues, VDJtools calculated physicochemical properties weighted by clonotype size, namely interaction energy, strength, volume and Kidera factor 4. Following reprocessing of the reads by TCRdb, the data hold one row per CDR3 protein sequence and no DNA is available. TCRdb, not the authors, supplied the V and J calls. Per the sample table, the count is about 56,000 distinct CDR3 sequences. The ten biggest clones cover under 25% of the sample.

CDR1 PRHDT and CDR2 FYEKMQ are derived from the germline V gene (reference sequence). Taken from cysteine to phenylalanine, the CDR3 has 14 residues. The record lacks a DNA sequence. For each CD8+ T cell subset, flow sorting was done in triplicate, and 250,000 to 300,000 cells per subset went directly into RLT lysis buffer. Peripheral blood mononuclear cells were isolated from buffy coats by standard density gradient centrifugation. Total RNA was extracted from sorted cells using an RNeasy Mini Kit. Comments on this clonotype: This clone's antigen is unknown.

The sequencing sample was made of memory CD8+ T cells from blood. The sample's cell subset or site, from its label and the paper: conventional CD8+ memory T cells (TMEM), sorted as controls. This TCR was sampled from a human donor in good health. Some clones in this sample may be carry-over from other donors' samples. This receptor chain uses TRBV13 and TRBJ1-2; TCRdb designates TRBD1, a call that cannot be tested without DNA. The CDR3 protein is CASISGTGAYGYTF. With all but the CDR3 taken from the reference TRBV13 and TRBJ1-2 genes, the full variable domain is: AAGVIQSPRHLIKEKRETATLKCYPIPRHDTVYWYQQGPGQDPQFLISFYEKMQSDKGSIPDRFSAQQFSDYHSELNMSSLELGDSALYFCASISGTGAYGYTFGSGTRLTVV.